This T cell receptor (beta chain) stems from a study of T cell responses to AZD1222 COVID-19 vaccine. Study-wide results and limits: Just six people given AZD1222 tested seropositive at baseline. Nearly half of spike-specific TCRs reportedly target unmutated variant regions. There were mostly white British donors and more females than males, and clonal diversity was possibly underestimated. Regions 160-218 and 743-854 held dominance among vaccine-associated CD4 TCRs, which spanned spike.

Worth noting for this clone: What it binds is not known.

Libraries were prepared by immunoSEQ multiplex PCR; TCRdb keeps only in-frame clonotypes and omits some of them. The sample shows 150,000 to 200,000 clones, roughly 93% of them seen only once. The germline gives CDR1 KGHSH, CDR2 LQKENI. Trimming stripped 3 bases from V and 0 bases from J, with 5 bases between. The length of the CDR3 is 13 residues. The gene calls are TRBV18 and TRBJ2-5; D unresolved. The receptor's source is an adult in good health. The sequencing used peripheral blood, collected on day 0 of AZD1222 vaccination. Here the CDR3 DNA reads TGTGCCAGCTCACCGATGTACCAAGAGACCCAGTACTTC. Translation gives CASSPMYQETQYF.